These T cell receptor beta chains were read from a single sample in a study of CD8 T cells in ankylosing spondylitis. TCRdb reanalysed the 5' RACE reads using MiXCR and keeps one entry per CDR3 protein. The sample holds 300,000 to 350,000 distinct CDR3 sequences, around 20% seen once. The specimen sequenced was blood, either unsorted or a sorted T cell fraction (not recorded which). Every receptor here comes from a female donor with ankylosing spondylitis or in good health (not recorded which). The CDR3 runs from the conserved cysteine through the conserved F or W. The D gene is left open where the match is weak. Not every row has a clone size; where given, it reads once, few, many or a size class.

D gene: .
clone size: few
V gene: TRBV7-2
J gene: TRBJ2-6
CDR3 protein: CASSFDLSGANVLTF
CDR3 DNA: TGTGCCAGCAGCTTTGACCTCTCTGGGGCCAACGTCCTGACTTTC

D gene: .
clone size: .
V gene: TRBV5-5
J gene: TRBJ1-1
CDR3 protein: CASSLFQGDTEAFF
CDR3 DNA: TGTGCCAGCAGCTTGTTCCAGGGAGACACTGAAGCTTTCTTT

D gene: .
clone size: .
V gene: TRBV27
J gene: TRBJ2-7
CDR3 protein: CASSLRSGNYEQYF
CDR3 DNA: TGTGCCAGCAGTTTAAGGAGCGGCAACTACGAGCAGTACTTC

D gene: TRBD1
clone size: .
V gene: TRBV15
J gene: TRBJ2-7
CDR3 protein: CATSLRTGALYEQYF
CDR3 DNA: TGTGCCACCAGCTTACGGACAGGGGCCCTCTACGAGCAGTACTTC

D gene: .
clone size: few
V gene: TRBV7-2
J gene: TRBJ2-7
CDR3 protein: CASSLYPGALYEQYF
CDR3 DNA: TGTGCCAGCAGCTTATATCCCGGGGCCCTCTACGAGCAGTACTTC

D gene: TRBD1
clone size: .
V gene: TRBV20-1
J gene: TRBJ1-4
CDR3 protein: CSAAGGPTNEKLFF
CDR3 DNA: TGCAGTGCCGCAGGGGGTCCAACTAATGAAAAACTGTTTTTT

D gene: .
clone size: .
V gene: TRBV15
J gene: TRBJ2-4
CDR3 protein: CATSRDRGAPPLEDF
CDR3 DNA: TGTGCCACCAGCAGAGACAGGGGAGCACCCCCGCTCGAGGACTTC

D gene: TRBD1
clone size: .
V gene: TRBV11-1
J gene: TRBJ1-1
CDR3 protein: CASSSYPGTGGRLVTEAFF
CDR3 DNA: TGTGCCAGCAGCTCGTACCCCGGGACAGGGGGTAGGTTGGTCACTGAAGCTTTCTTT

D gene: TRBD2
clone size: few
V gene: TRBV5-5
J gene: TRBJ2-5
CDR3 protein: CASSLRTSVQETQYF
CDR3 DNA: TGTGCCAGCAGCTTGAGGACTAGCGTTCAAGAGACCCAGTACTTC

D gene: TRBD2
clone size: many
V gene: TRBV6-1
J gene: TRBJ2-7
CDR3 protein: CASRRGLAENEQYF
CDR3 DNA: TGTGCCAGCAGACGGGGACTAGCGGAGAACGAGCAGTACTTC

D gene: .
clone size: few
V gene: TRBV10-3
J gene: TRBJ1-1
CDR3 protein: CAIRTNTEAFF
CDR3 DNA: TGTGCCATCCGGACGAACACTGAAGCTTTCTTT

D gene: .
clone size: .
V gene: TRBV20-1
J gene: TRBJ2-7
CDR3 protein: CSAREGGSYEQYF
CDR3 DNA: TGCAGTGCTAGAGAAGGGGGTTCCTACGAGCAGTACTTC

D gene: .
clone size: few
V gene: TRBV18
J gene: TRBJ2-2
CDR3 protein: CASSPSPPGDTGELFF
CDR3 DNA: TGTGCCAGCTCACCGTCCCCACCTGGGGACACCGGGGAGCTGTTTTTT

D gene: TRBD1
clone size: many
V gene: TRBV12-3/TRBV12-4
J gene: TRBJ1-2
CDR3 protein: CASSLGTGDVYGYTF
CDR3 DNA: TGTGCCAGCAGTCTGGGGACAGGGGATGTCTATGGCTACACCTTC

D gene: .
clone size: .
V gene: TRBV20-1
J gene: TRBJ2-5
CDR3 protein: CSAPGTGSGTQYF
CDR3 DNA: TGCAGTGCCCCCGGGACGGGGAGTGGGACCCAGTACTTC

D gene: TRBD2
clone size: .
V gene: TRBV28
J gene: TRBJ2-1
CDR3 protein: CASSQKGLRGLAGPYNEQFF
CDR3 DNA: TGTGCCAGCAGTCAAAAGGGCCTAAGGGGACTAGCGGGACCCTACAATGAGCAGTTCTTC

D gene: TRBD1
clone size: many
V gene: TRBV29-1
J gene: TRBJ2-7
CDR3 protein: CSVGDRVGTSPYEQYF
CDR3 DNA: TGCAGCGTTGGGGACAGGGTTGGCACCAGCCCCTACGAGCAGTACTTC

D gene: .
clone size: .
V gene: TRBV4-3
J gene: TRBJ1-1
CDR3 protein: CASSQSPVVEAFF
CDR3 DNA: TGCGCCAGCAGCCAAAGCCCAGTCGTTGAAGCTTTCTTT

D gene: .
clone size: .
V gene: TRBV7-2
J gene: TRBJ2-4
CDR3 protein: CASSLGSEADIQYF
CDR3 DNA: TGTGCCAGCAGCTTAGGATCCGAGGCGGACATTCAGTACTTC

D gene: .
clone size: .
V gene: TRBV6-1
J gene: TRBJ2-1
CDR3 protein: CASRGLTMSSYNEQFF
CDR3 DNA: TGTGCCAGCAGGGGACTTACTATGAGCTCCTACAATGAGCAGTTCTTC

D gene: .
clone size: few
V gene: TRBV12-3/TRBV12-4
J gene: TRBJ2-1
CDR3 protein: CASSPYTRGSLGGQFF
CDR3 DNA: TGTGCCAGCAGTCCCTACACTCGGGGATCGCTCGGAGGGCAGTTCTTC

D gene: .
clone size: .
V gene: TRBV12-3/TRBV12-4
J gene: TRBJ1-5
CDR3 protein: CASSFGEDQTQHF
CDR3 DNA: TGTGCCAGCAGTTTCGGGGAGGATCAGACCCAGCATTTT

D gene: .
clone size: few
V gene: TRBV7-2
J gene: TRBJ2-1
CDR3 protein: CASSLEPQIYEQFF
CDR3 DNA: TGTGCCAGCAGCTTAGAACCCCAGATTTATGAGCAGTTCTTC

D gene: .
clone size: few
V gene: TRBV6-1
J gene: TRBJ1-1
CDR3 protein: CASNRVSDTEAFF
CDR3 DNA: TGTGCCAGCAATCGTGTATCGGACACTGAAGCTTTCTTT

D gene: .
clone size: many
V gene: TRBV12-3/TRBV12-4
J gene: TRBJ1-5
CDR3 protein: CASSKRSGGGNQPQHF
CDR3 DNA: TGTGCCAGCAGTAAGAGGTCCGGGGGCGGCAATCAGCCCCAGCATTTT

D gene: TRBD1
clone size: .
V gene: TRBV27
J gene: TRBJ2-7
CDR3 protein: CASTQDRELKGYYEQYF
CDR3 DNA: TGTGCCAGCACGCAGGACAGGGAGTTAAAGGGCTACTACGAGCAGTACTTC

D gene: .
clone size: many
V gene: TRBV7-7
J gene: TRBJ2-1
CDR3 protein: CASSVGDWSYNEQFF
CDR3 DNA: TGTGCCAGCAGCGTAGGGGACTGGTCCTACAATGAGCAGTTCTTC

D gene: TRBD1
clone size: .
V gene: TRBV28
J gene: TRBJ2-1
CDR3 protein: CASSGVEGQGYSSSYNEQFF
CDR3 DNA: TGTGCCAGCAGTGGGGTTGAGGGACAGGGGTATTCAAGCTCCTACAATGAGCAGTTCTTC

D gene: .
clone size: .
V gene: TRBV27
J gene: TRBJ2-1
CDR3 protein: CATPDPGSSLVVCEQFF
CDR3 DNA: TGTGCCACCCCCGATCCGGGAAGCTCGTTGGTCGTCTGTGAGCAGTTCTTC